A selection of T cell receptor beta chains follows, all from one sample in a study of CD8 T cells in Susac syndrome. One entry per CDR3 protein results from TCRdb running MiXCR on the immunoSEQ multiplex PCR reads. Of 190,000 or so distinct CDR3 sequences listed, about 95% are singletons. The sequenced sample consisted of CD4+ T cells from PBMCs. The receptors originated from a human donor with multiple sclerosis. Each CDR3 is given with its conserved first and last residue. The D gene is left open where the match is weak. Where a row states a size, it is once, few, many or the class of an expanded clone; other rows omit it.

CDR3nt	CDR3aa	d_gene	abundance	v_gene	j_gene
TGTGCCAGCAGCCCCGGAGGGGGCTATGGCTACACCTTC	CASSPGGGYGYTF	NA	once	TRBV4-2	TRBJ1-2
TGTGCCAGCAGCCAAGGGATTCACGGCGCAGATACGCAGTATTTT	CASSQGIHGADTQYF	NA	NA	TRBV3-1	TRBJ2-3
TGTGCCAGCAGCCGGACAGGACAAACCTACGAGCAGTACTTC	CASSRTGQTYEQYF	TRBD1	NA	TRBV14	TRBJ2-7
TGTGCCAGCAGTGAAGGGACAGGGAACGAGCAGTACTTC	CASSEGTGNEQYF	TRBD1	NA	TRBV6-1	TRBJ2-7
TGTGCCAGCAGTGGGGACGCCCGCTTCACCCTCCACTTT	CASSGDARFTLHF	NA	NA	TRBV2	TRBJ1-6
TGTGCCACCGCCGACAATGCCAAAAACATTCAGTACTTC	CATADNAKNIQYF	NA	once	TRBV15	TRBJ2-4
TGTGCCTGGAGTGAAGTCGCCGCGGAGACCCAGTACTTC	CAWSEVAAETQYF	NA	NA	TRBV30	TRBJ2-5
TGTGCCAGCAGCCGGAAAACAGCGAACACTGAAGCTTTCTTT	CASSRKTANTEAFF	NA	NA	TRBV3-1	TRBJ1-1
TGCAGTGCTAGAGATCGCGGGACTAGCGGCCACAATGAGCAGTTCTTC	CSARDRGTSGHNEQFF	TRBD2	NA	TRBV20-1	TRBJ2-1
TGTGCCAGCAGTTTGGGGCGGGAAGCTTTCTTT	CASSLGREAFF	NA	few	TRBV12-3/TRBV12-4	TRBJ1-1
TGTGCCAGTATGCTACAGGGCAGAACTAGCACAGATACGCAGTATTTT	CASMLQGRTSTDTQYF	NA	NA	TRBV19	TRBJ2-3
TGCGCCAGCAGTCATGACAATGGAAACATTCAGTACTTC	CASSHDNGNIQYF	NA	NA	TRBV5-1	TRBJ2-4
TGCAGTGCTAGATTCGGGGAGCTCTATGGCTACACCTTC	CSARFGELYGYTF	NA	once	TRBV20-1	TRBJ1-2
TGTGCCAGCAGTTATCGGCAGGCCCACTCACCCCTCCACTTT	CASSYRQAHSPLHF	NA	NA	TRBV12-3/TRBV12-4	TRBJ1-6
TGTGCCAGCAGTCCTTCGCACCGGGGACTGAACTCCTACGAGCAGTACTTC	CASSPSHRGLNSYEQYF	NA	NA	TRBV27	TRBJ2-7
TGTGCCAGCAGCGTAGAGGACAGGGGGAGGGGTGGCTACACCTTC	CASSVEDRGRGGYTF	TRBD1	NA	TRBV9	TRBJ1-2
TGTGCCAGCAGTTACGCCAGGGTAATCACCTACGAGCAGTACTTC	CASSYARVITYEQYF	NA	NA	TRBV6-5	TRBJ2-7
TGTGCCAGCAGTGGGGGACAGGACATAGAGACCCAGTACTTC	CASSGGQDIETQYF	TRBD1	NA	TRBV6-6	TRBJ2-5
TGTGCCTGGAAGCGGGCGGGGGCCACAGATACGCAGTATTTT	CAWKRAGATDTQYF	NA	NA	TRBV30	TRBJ2-3
TGTGCCAGCAGTTTAGGACAGGGGGGCTACGAGCAGTACTTC	CASSLGQGGYEQYF	TRBD1	NA	TRBV12-3/TRBV12-4	TRBJ2-7
TGTGCCAGCAGCCCGAACAGGGGAGTTGGAGATACGCAGTATTTT	CASSPNRGVGDTQYF	TRBD1	NA	TRBV13	TRBJ2-3
TGCAGTGCTGGGGGACAGGGGTGGGAGCAGTACTTC	CSAGGQGWEQYF	TRBD1	NA	TRBV20-1	TRBJ2-7
TGTGCCAGCAGTTCCCCCGGGCGTCCCGGCGAGACCCAGTACTTC	CASSSPGRPGETQYF	NA	NA	TRBV6-5	TRBJ2-5
TGTGCCAGCAGCCCGGGTCGGGGGGCCCGCTTC	CASSPGRGARF	NA	NA	TRBV11-2	TRBJ2-4
TGTGCCAGCAGCGACAGCCCTCGAGAGCAGTACTTC	CASSDSPREQYF	NA	NA	TRBV7-9	TRBJ2-7
TGCAGTGCTAGTCAAGTGAGCTATGGCTACACCTTC	CSASQVSYGYTF	NA	NA	TRBV20-1	TRBJ1-2
TGTGCCTGGAGGGACTTCGGTTCCTACGAGCAGTACTTC	CAWRDFGSYEQYF	NA	NA	TRBV30	TRBJ2-7
TGCAGTGCTCCGTGGGGGCGAAGTCAGTACTTC	CSAPWGRSQYF	NA	NA	TRBV20-1	TRBJ2-5
TGTGCCAGCACCCCGGGACAGACCAATCAGCCCCAGCATTTT	CASTPGQTNQPQHF	TRBD1	few	TRBV6-1	TRBJ1-5
TGTGCTAGTGGTTTGGCCGGGACAAGGGGATCCGGTGAGACCCAGTACTTC	CASGLAGTRGSGETQYF	NA	NA	TRBV12-5	TRBJ2-5
TGTGCCAGCAGCCATACTCCCTACGAGCAGTACTTC	CASSHTPYEQYF	NA	NA	TRBV3-1	TRBJ2-7
TGTGCCAGCAGTGCCGAGGGACAGACCCAGTACTTC	CASSAEGQTQYF	NA	NA	TRBV2	TRBJ2-5
TGTGCCAGCAGCGCGACTAGCGGGGGGGCCACCGGGGAGCTGTTTTTT	CASSATSGGATGELFF	TRBD2	NA	TRBV7-8	TRBJ2-2
TGTGCCAGCAGTGAGGTGGTTCATAACACTGAAGCTTTCTTT	CASSEVVHNTEAFF	NA	NA	TRBV11-1	TRBJ1-1
TGTGCCAGCAGTTACGGCGGGGGGACAGGGGTTATCAATGAGCAGTTCTTC	CASSYGGGTGVINEQFF	TRBD1	NA	TRBV12-3/TRBV12-4	TRBJ2-1
TGCAGCGTTGGTGGAATGAGGGGGTTGAACACTGAAGCTTTCTTT	CSVGGMRGLNTEAFF	NA	once	TRBV29-1	TRBJ1-1
TGTGCCAGCAGTGACGCTAGCGTAGATACGCAGTATTTT	CASSDASVDTQYF	NA	once	TRBV2	TRBJ2-3
TGTGCCAGCACCCCGACACCGAACACCGGGGAGCTGTTTTTT	CASTPTPNTGELFF	NA	NA	TRBV12-3/TRBV12-4	TRBJ2-2
TGTGCCAGCAGTACAGGGGGACAGGAGCCCCAGCATTTT	CASSTGGQEPQHF	TRBD1	NA	TRBV6-6	TRBJ1-5
TGCAGCGTTGGGCAGGGGGTGACAGATACGCAGTATTTT	CSVGQGVTDTQYF	TRBD1	NA	TRBV29-1	TRBJ2-3
TGTGCCAGCAGCGCGGGACGGACCCCTTCCCGTGGCTACACCTTC	CASSAGRTPSRGYTF	NA	NA	TRBV9	TRBJ1-2
TGTGCCAGCAACCGGGGGGATACGCAGTATTTT	CASNRGDTQYF	NA	NA	TRBV3-1	TRBJ2-3
TGCAGTGCGCTGTCCCAGGGCCTTGAGCAGTTCTTC	CSALSQGLEQFF	NA	NA	TRBV20-1	TRBJ2-1
TGTGCCAGGCTATTAGGATTTGTGTCAGCCACTAACTATGGCTACACCTTC	CARLLGFVSATNYGYTF	NA	NA	TRBV6-1	TRBJ1-2
TGTGCCTGGAGTGTATCACACACTGAAGCTTTCTTT	CAWSVSHTEAFF	NA	NA	TRBV30	TRBJ1-1
TGCAGCGTTCTCCCCAGAACGAACACCGGGGAGCTGTTTTTT	CSVLPRTNTGELFF	NA	NA	TRBV29-1	TRBJ2-2
TGTGCCAGCAGCCAAGAAGGGGGGACACCAGACAATGAGCAGTTCTTC	CASSQEGGTPDNEQFF	NA	NA	TRBV4-2	TRBJ2-1
TGCAGTGCTATTCGTGGACAAGATACGCAGTATTTT	CSAIRGQDTQYF	NA	NA	TRBV20-1	TRBJ2-3
TGTGCCAGCAGTTATAACAGGGGGAATGGCTACACCTTC	CASSYNRGNGYTF	TRBD1	NA	TRBV6-5	TRBJ1-2
TGTGCCAGCAGACTTGGGGACCGAAACACTGAAGCTTTCTTT	CASRLGDRNTEAFF	NA	NA	TRBV12-3/TRBV12-4	TRBJ1-1
TGCAGTGCTAGAGTGACAACTAATGAAAAACTGTTTTTT	CSARVTTNEKLFF	NA	NA	TRBV20-1	TRBJ1-4
TGTGCCAGCAGTCCAAGTCCCTCCTCGGGGGATACGCAGTATTTT	CASSPSPSSGDTQYF	NA	NA	TRBV12-3/TRBV12-4	TRBJ2-3
TGTGCCAGCAGCCACCTACCTATAGGGAACACTGAAGCTTTCTTT	CASSHLPIGNTEAFF	NA	NA	TRBV3-1	TRBJ1-1